This T cell receptor (beta chain) was sequenced in a study of esophageal squamous cell carcinoma under preoperative chemotherapy. Of note for this clonotype: The antigen is unknown.

As to time point: after preoperative PTX-NDP chemotherapy. Paclitaxel-nedaplatin chemotherapy was given to patients ahead of their surgery. Study-wide findings and caveats: After paclitaxel-nedaplatin, abundant clones were more likely to contract than amplify. Chemotherapy was followed by significantly higher TCR diversity in peripheral T cells only, not tumor-infiltrating lymphocytes.

TCRdb fed the PCR reads into MiXCR, producing one record per CDR3 protein. This sample has 30,000 to 35,000 distinct CDR3 sequences, with roughly 52% found just once. The receptor was isolated from a human donor with esophageal squamous cell carcinoma. The donor label of this sample is uncertain. The sample was taken from a patient given preoperative chemotherapy.

The chain's CDR3 is CASSLSRDTNTGELFF. The CDR3 nucleotides read TGTGCCAGCAGCTTAAGTAGGGATACGAACACCGGGGAGCTGTTTTTT. The rearrangement links TRBV5-6 to TRBJ2-2, with no clear D. This CDR3 has 16 amino acids. The germline V and J ends were trimmed by 2 bases and 0 bases, with 11 bases remaining between them. Germline V lookup: CDR1 SGHDT, CDR2 YYEEEE.